This T cell receptor (beta chain) comes out of a study of blood T cell repertoires in COVID-19. Study as a whole: T cells, B-cell-depleted T cells, or PBMCs provided the cDNA or gDNA that served as material.

Per the authors' pipeline: Amplified reference gene primers provided the basis for estimating nucleated cell counts. Generated by immunoSEQ multiplex PCR, the TCRdb table keeps only in-frame clones and is missing some. That table furnishes V, J and clone size, whereas the DNA furnished D and trimming. This table holds 100,000 to 120,000 clones, about 85% found once. Germline assignment: CDR1 SGHNT and CDR2 YYREEE (reference sequence). Trimming stripped 0 bases from V and 5 bases from J, with 14 bases between. CDR3 length equals 15 residues. This chain joins TRBV5-4 and TRBJ1-1; D call uncertain. Sequenced sample: peripheral blood. This clonotype was sampled from a human donor in a cohort sampled during active COVID-19. This chain's CDR3 is CASSLEPGKLTEAFF. The CDR3 region has the DNA TGTGCCAGCAGCTTGGAGCCGGGGAAATTAACTGAAGCTTTCTTT.